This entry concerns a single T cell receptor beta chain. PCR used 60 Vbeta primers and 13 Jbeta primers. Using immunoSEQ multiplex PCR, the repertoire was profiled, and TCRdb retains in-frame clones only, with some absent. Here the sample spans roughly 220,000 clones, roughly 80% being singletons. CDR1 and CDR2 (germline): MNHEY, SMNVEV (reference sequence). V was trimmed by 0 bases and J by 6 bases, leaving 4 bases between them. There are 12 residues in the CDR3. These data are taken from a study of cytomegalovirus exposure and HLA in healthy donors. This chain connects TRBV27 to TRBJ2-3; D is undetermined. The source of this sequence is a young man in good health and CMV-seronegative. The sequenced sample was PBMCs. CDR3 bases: TGTGCCAGCAGTTTATCGAGCGATACGCAGTATTTT. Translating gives CASSLSSDTQYF.